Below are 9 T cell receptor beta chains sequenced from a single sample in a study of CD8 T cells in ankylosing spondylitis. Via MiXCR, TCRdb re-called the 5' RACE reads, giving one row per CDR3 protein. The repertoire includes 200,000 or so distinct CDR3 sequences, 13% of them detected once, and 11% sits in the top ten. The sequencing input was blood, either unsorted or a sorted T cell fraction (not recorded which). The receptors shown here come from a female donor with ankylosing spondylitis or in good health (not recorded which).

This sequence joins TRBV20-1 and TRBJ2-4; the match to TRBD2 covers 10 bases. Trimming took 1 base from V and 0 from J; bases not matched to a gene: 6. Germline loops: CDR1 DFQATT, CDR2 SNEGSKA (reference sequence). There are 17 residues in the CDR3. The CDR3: CSARAQEREGAKNIQYF. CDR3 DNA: TGCAGTGCTAGAGCGCAAGAGCGGGAGGGAGCCAAAAACATTCAGTACTTC.

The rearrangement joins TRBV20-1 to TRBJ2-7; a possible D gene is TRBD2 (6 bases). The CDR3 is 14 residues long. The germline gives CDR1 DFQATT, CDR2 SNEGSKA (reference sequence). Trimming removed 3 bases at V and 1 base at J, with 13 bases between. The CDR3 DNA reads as TGCAGTGCTAGGTCCGGGACTTTTTCCTACGAGCAGTACTTC. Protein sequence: CSARSGTFSYEQYF.

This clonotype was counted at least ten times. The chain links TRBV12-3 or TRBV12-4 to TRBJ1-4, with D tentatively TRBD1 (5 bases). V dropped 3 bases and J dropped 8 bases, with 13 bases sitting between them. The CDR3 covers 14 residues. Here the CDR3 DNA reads TGTGCCAGCAGTTTCTCAGGGCCGCAGGAAAAACTGTTTTTT. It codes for CASSFSGPQEKLFF.

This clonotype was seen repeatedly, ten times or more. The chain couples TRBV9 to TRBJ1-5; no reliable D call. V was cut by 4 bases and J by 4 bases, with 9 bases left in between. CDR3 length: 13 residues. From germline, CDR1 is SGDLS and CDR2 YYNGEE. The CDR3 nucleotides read TGTGCCAGCAGCCAAGACGGAAATCAGCCCCAGCATTTT. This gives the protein CASSQDGNQPQHF.

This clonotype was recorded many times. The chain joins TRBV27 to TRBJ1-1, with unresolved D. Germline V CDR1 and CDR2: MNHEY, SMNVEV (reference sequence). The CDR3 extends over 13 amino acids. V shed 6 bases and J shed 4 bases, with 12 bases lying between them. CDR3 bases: TGTGCCAGCAGGGACGCTTTAAGCACTGAAGCTTTCTTT. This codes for CASRDALSTEAFF.

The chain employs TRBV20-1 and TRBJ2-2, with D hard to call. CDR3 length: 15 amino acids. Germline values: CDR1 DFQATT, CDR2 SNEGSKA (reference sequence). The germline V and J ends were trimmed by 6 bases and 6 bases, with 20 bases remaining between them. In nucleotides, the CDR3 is TGCAGTGCCAGATCCCAGTGGATCGGGTCCGGGGAGCTGTTTTTT. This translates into CSARSQWIGSGELFF.

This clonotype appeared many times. The CDR3 sequence: CASSSGQGLEAFF. The CDR3 DNA is TGTGCCAGCAGCTCGGGACAGGGCCTTGAAGCTTTCTTT. The chain is built from TRBV7-9 and TRBJ1-1; TRBD1 matches 9 bases. Trimming at V came to 4 bases and at J to 7 bases, leaving 4 bases not matched to a gene. The CDR3 runs to 13 residues. CDR1 and CDR2 (germline): SEHNR, FQNEAQ (reference sequence). The whole variable domain, filled in from reference TRBV7-9 and TRBJ1-1, reads DTGVSQNPRHKITKRGQNVTFRCDPISEHNRLYWYRQTLGQGPEFLTYFQNEAQLEKSRLLSDRFSAERPKGSFSTLEIQRTEQGDSAMYLCASSSGQGLEAFFGQGTRLTVV.

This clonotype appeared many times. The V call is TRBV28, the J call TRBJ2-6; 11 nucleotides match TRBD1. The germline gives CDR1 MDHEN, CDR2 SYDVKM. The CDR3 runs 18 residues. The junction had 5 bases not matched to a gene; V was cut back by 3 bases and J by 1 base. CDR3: CASSFHGQGASGANVLTF. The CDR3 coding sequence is TGTGCCAGCAGTTTCCACGGACAGGGGGCTTCTGGGGCCAACGTCCTGACTTTC.

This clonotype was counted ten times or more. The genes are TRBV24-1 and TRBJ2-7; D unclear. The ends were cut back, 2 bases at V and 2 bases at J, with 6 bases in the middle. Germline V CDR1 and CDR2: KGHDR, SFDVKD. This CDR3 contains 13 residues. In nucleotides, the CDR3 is TGTGCCACCAGTGATTCCGCAGCCTACGAGCAGTACTTC. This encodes CATSDSAAYEQYF.